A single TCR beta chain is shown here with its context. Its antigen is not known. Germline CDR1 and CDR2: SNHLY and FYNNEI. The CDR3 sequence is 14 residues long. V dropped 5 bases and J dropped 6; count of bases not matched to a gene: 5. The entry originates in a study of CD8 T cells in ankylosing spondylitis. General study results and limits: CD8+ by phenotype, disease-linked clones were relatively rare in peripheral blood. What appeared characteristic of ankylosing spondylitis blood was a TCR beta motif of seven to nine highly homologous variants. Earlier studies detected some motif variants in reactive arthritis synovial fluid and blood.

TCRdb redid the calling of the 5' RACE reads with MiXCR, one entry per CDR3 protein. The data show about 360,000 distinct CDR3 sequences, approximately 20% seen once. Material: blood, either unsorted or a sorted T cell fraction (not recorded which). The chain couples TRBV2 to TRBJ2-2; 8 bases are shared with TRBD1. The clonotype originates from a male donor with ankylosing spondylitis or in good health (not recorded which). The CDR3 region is CASSSRGLAGELFF. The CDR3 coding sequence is TGTGCCAGCAGTTCCAGGGGGCTGGCCGGGGAGCTGTTTTTT.